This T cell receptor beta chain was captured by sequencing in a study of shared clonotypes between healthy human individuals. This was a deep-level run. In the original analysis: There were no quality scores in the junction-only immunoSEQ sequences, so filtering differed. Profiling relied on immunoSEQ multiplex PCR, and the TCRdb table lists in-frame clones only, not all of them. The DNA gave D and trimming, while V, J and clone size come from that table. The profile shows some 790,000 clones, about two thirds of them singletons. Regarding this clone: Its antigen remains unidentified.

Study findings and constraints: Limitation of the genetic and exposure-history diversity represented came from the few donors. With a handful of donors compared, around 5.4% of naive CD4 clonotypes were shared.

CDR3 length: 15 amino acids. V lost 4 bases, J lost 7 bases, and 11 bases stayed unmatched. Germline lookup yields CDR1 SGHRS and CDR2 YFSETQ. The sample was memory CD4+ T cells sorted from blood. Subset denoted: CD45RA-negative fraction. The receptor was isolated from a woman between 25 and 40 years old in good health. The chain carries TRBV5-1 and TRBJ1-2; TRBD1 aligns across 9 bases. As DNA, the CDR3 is TGCGCCAGCAGCCGTGACGGACAGGGGTCGGGTGGCTACACCTTC. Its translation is CASSRDGQGSGGYTF.